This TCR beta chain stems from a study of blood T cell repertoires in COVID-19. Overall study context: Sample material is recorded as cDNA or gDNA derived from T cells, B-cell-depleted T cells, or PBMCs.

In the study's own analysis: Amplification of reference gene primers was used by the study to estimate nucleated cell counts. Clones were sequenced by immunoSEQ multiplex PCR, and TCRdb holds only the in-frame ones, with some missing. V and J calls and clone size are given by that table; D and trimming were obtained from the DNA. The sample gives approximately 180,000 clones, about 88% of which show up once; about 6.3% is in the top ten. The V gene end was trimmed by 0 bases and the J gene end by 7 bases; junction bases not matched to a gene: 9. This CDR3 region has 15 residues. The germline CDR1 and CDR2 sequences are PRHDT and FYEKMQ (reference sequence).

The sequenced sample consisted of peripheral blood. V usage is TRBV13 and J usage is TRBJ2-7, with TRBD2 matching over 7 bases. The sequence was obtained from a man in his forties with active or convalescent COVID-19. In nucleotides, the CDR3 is TGTGCCAGCAGCTTAGGCGGGGGGTCCCTTGTTGAGCAGTACTTC. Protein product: CASSLGGGSLVEQYF.